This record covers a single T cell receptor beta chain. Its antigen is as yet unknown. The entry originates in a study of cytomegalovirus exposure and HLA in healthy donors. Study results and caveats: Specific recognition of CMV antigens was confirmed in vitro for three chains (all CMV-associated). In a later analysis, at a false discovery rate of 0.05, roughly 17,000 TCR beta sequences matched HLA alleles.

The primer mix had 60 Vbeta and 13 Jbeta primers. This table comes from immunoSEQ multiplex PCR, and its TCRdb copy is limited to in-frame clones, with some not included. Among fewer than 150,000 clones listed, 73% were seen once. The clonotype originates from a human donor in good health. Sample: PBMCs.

For the CDR3, the DNA is TGTGCCAGCAGCTTAGTTATCAGGGGCGAGCAGTACTTC. Translation: CASSLVIRGEQYF. This chain uses TRBV7-8 with TRBJ2-7, with D maybe TRBD1 (6 bases). V dropped 1 base and J dropped 6 bases, with 10 bases sitting between them. The CDR3 loop spans 13 amino acids. Germline V gene data show CDR1 as SGHVS and CDR2 as FQNEAQ.